The 13 T cell receptor beta chains given below trace back to one sample, sequenced in a study of blood T cell repertoires in COVID-19. The table came from immunoSEQ multiplex PCR; TCRdb's copy has only in-frame clones and leaves some out. The repertoire includes fewer than 70,000 clones, about 81% of them detected once, and 10% to 15% sits in the top ten. The specimen was peripheral blood. These TCRs come from a human donor in a cohort sampled during active COVID-19.

This clone came up a few times. The chain uses TRBV4-3 and TRBJ2-7; TRBD1 is a possible D gene (5 bases). Germline V gene lookup returns CDR1 LGHNA and CDR2 YSLEER. Deletions cut 0 bases from V and 3 bases from J, with 6 bases between. The CDR3 has 13 residues. The CDR3 region has the DNA TGCGCCAGCAGCCAAGATAGGGGCTACGAGCAGTACTTC. Its translation is CASSQDRGYEQYF.

The chain has TRBV28 and TRBJ1-1, with D possibly matching TRBD1 (5 bases). The V end was cut by 9 bases, the J end by 1 base, with 18 bases between. The CDR3 sequence is 15 residues long. CDR1 and CDR2 from the germline V gene are MDHEN and SYDVKM. CDR3 sequence reads: CASFLPGQRNTEAFF. CDR3 DNA: TGTGCCAGTTTCCTACCAGGGCAGAGGAACACTGAAGCTTTCTTT.

This clone was observed a few times. The V call is TRBV13, the J call TRBJ2-7; the match to TRBD1 covers 11 bases. The CDR3 is 16 amino acids. V was pared by 3 bases and J by 5 bases, with 9 bases of the junction left unmatched. CDR1 PRHDT and CDR2 FYEKMQ come from the germline V gene (reference sequence). In DNA form, the CDR3 reads TGTGCCAGCAGCTTTGCTCGGGACAGGGGGATCAACGAGCAGTACTTC. This sequence encodes CASSFARDRGINEQYF. Full variable domain (outside the CDR3, taken from reference TRBV13 and TRBJ2-7): AAGVIQSPRHLIKEKRETATLKCYPIPRHDTVYWYQQGPGQDPQFLISFYEKMQSDKGSIPDRFSAQQFSDYHSELNMSSLELGDSALYFCASSFARDRGINEQYFGPGTRLTVT.

The chain joins TRBV27 to TRBJ1-2, with a tentative D call TRBD1 (5 bases). Germline values: CDR1 MNHEY, CDR2 SMNVEV (reference sequence). V was cut by 4 bases and J by 0 bases, with 15 bases left in between. CDR3 length equals 16 residues. The CDR3 here is CASSSPSGLANYGYTF. CDR3 nucleotide sequence: TGTGCCAGCAGTTCTCCCTCAGGGCTAGCTAACTATGGCTACACCTTC.

The gene calls are TRBV5-4 and TRBJ2-5; tentatively, D is TRBD2 (5 bases). The germline CDR1 and CDR2 sequences are SGHNT and YYREEE (reference sequence). V lost 9 bases to trimming and J lost 7 bases, with 16 bases between them. The length of the CDR3 is 12 residues. The CDR3 region has the DNA TGTGCCATGGACTCCACCGTGGGGACCCAGTACTTC. This codes for CAMDSTVGTQYF.

The chain has TRBV25-1 and TRBJ2-1; D perhaps matches TRBD2 (5 bases). V was shortened by 7 bases and J by 0 bases, with 16 bases between the two germline ends. The CDR3 spans 16 residues. Germline V lookup: CDR1 MGHDK, CDR2 SYGVNS. The CDR3 DNA follows: TGTGCCAGCACCCTGACTACCTCCATCTCCTACAATGAGCAGTTCTTC. Translated: CASTLTTSISYNEQFF.

This chain links TRBV7-9 with TRBJ1-2; 8 nucleotides align to TRBD1. The CDR3 is made up of 16 amino acids. Unmatched junction bases numbered 12, after V lost 5 bases and J lost 4 bases. CDR1 is SEHNR, CDR2 FQNEAQ, per germline (reference sequence). This chain's CDR3 is CASSAHRTGLGYGYTF. In DNA form, the CDR3 reads TGTGCCAGCAGCGCCCACCGGACAGGGCTTGGCTATGGCTACACCTTC.

The chain links TRBV7-3 to TRBJ2-3; D possibly corresponds to TRBD2 (6 bases). V lost 1 base to trimming and J lost 3 bases, with 8 bases between them. The CDR3 loop spans 14 amino acids. Germline V gives CDR1 SGHTA, CDR2 FQGTGA. CDR3 DNA sequence: TGTGCCAGCAGCTTAATCGGAGGGACAGATACGCAGTATTTT. This gives the protein CASSLIGGTDTQYF. Full variable domain (missing parts from reference TRBV7-3 and TRBJ2-3): GAGVSQTPSNKVTEKGKYVELRCDPISGHTALYWYRQSLGQGPEFLIYFQGTGAADDSGLPNDRFFAVRPEGSVSTLKIQRTERGDSAVYLCASSLIGGTDTQYFGPGTRLTVL.

This clone was recorded once. Here the CDR3 reads CASRTGTGDKNIQYF. DNA of the CDR3: TGTGCCAGTAGAACCGGGACAGGGGATAAAAACATTCAGTACTTC. The chain has TRBV19 and TRBJ2-4; 10 nucleotides agree with TRBD1. The germline V gene has CDR1 LNHDA and CDR2 SQIVND (reference sequence). The CDR3 spans 15 residues. The J segment lost 4 bases and the V segment lost 6 bases, leaving 6 bases of the junction unmatched.

This chain connects TRBV4-3 to TRBJ1-2; D is undetermined. The CDR3 consists of 13 residues. Germline CDR1 LGHNA, CDR2 YSLEER. Trimming took 1 base from V and 8 from J, leaving 11 bases between them. The CDR3 loop reads CASSQGGSGGYTF. In DNA form, the CDR3 reads TGCGCCAGCAGCCAAGGCGGCAGTGGGGGCTACACCTTC.

The rearrangement joins TRBV14 to TRBJ2-2; 7 bases agree with TRBD1. CDR1 and CDR2 (germline): SGHDN, FVKESK. V trimming: 4 bases; J trimming: 7 bases; junction bases outside the gene matches: 9. The CDR3 runs to 15 residues. The DNA of the CDR3 is TGTGCCAGCAGCCGGGGCTACAGGGGTCGCGGGGAGCTGTTTTTT. It specifies CASSRGYRGRGELFF.

This chain links TRBV10-1 with TRBJ1-6; D is undetermined. Trimming took off 9 bases at V and 9 bases at J, with 24 bases between the two ends. CDR1 is WNHNN and CDR2 is SYGVQD in the germline V gene (reference sequence). CDR3 length equals 16 residues. CDR3 residues: CARQYPKPAVSSPLHF. The DNA of the CDR3 is TGCGCCAGACAGTACCCCAAGCCCGCCGTTTCTTCACCCCTCCACTTT.

The chain is built from TRBV4-2 and TRBJ2-7; 8 bases line up with TRBD1. The CDR3 runs to 14 residues. Per germline, CDR1 LGHNA and CDR2 YNFKEQ. J was trimmed by 5 bases and V by 1 base; bases with no gene match: 4. DNA of the CDR3: TGTGCCAGCAGCCAAGCGGGGACAGGCGACGAGCAGTACTTC. Its protein is CASSQAGTGDEQYF.